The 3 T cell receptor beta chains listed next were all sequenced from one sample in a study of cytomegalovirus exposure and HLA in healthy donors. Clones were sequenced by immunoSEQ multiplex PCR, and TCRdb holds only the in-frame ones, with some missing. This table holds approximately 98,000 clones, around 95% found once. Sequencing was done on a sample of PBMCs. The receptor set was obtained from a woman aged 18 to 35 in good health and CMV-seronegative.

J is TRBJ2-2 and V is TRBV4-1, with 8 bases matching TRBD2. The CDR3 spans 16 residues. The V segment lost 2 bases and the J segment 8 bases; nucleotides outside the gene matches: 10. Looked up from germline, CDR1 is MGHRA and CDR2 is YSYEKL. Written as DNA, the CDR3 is TGCGCCAGCAGCCAAATAGCGGGGACGGGGGCAGGGGAGCTGTTTTTT. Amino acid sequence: CASSQIAGTGAGELFF.

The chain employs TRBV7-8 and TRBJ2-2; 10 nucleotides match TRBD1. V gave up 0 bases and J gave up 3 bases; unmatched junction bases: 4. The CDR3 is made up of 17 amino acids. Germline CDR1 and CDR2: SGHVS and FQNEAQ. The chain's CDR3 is CASSLAVGTGDTGELFF. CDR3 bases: TGTGCCAGCAGCTTAGCGGTAGGGACAGGGGACACCGGGGAGCTGTTTTTT.

Here the CDR3 DNA reads TGTGCCAGCAGCCAAGAACCACCGGGGGGGGGTAAAGAGACCCAGTACTTC. It codes for CASSQEPPGGGKETQYF. The chain carries TRBV4-2 and TRBJ2-5, with 8 bases that match TRBD2. The CDR3 loop spans 17 amino acids. V shed 0 bases and J 3 bases; nucleotides not matched to a gene: 9. CDR1 and CDR2 (germline): LGHNA, YNFKEQ.